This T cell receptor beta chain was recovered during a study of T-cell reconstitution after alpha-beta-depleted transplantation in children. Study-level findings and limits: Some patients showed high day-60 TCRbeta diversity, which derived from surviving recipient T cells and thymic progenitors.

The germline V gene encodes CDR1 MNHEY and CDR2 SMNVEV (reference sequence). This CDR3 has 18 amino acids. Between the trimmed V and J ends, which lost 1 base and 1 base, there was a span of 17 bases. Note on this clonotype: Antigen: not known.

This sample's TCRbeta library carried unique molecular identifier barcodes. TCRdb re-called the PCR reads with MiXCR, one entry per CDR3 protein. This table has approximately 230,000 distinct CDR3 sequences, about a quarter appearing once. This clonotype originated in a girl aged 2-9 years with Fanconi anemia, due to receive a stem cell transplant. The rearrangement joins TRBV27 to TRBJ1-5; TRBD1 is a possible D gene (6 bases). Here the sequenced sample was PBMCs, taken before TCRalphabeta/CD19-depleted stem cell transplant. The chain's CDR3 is CASSLFWRRGGSNQPQHF. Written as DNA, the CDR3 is TGTGCCAGCAGTTTATTCTGGAGGCGAGGGGGAAGCAATCAGCCCCAGCATTTT.